The 30 T cell receptor beta chains below all came from one sample that was sequenced in a study of blood T cell repertoires in COVID-19. The protocol was immunoSEQ multiplex PCR, while the TCRdb copy is restricted to in-frame clones and leaves out a portion. The sample contains more than 110,000 clones, over 70% of which appear only once. What was sequenced was peripheral blood. These receptors were collected from a human donor in a cohort sampled during active COVID-19.

This clone was picked up a small number of times. The CDR3 DNA follows: TGTGCCAGCAGTGTGGCTAGCGGGGGGGGAAGGCAGTTCTTC. It codes for CASSVASGGGRQFF. The genes are TRBV2 and TRBJ2-1; 12 bases agree with TRBD2. In germline, CDR1 is SNHLY, CDR2 FYNNEI. V lost 4 bases and J lost 12; bases outside the gene matches: 7. CDR3 size: 14 residues.

The CDR3 DNA reads as TGTGCCATCAGTGAGTCGAGCACCCCCGGGGAGCTGTTTTTT. Translation gives CAISESSTPGELFF. This sequence joins TRBV10-3 and TRBJ2-2, with D unclear. V was clipped by 0 bases and J by 6 bases, with 8 bases between them. Germline values: CDR1 ENHRY, CDR2 SYGVKD. The CDR3 runs to 14 residues.

The genes are TRBV19 and TRBJ2-5, with 12 bases identical to TRBD1. CDR1 is LNHDA and CDR2 is SQIVND in the germline V gene (reference sequence). The V segment lost 8 bases and the J segment 5 bases; nucleotides outside the gene matches: 3. The CDR3 is 13 residues long. CDR3 DNA: TGTGCCAGTCGGGACAGGGGGCAGGAGACCCAGTACTTC. This encodes CASRDRGQETQYF.

CDR3 DNA: TGTGCCAGCAGCCCGTGGGCAGGGGGTGACTACGAGCAGTACTTC. Residues: CASSPWAGGDYEQYF. The chain couples TRBV7-2 to TRBJ2-7; 7 nucleotides agree with TRBD1. Germline loops: CDR1 SGHTA, CDR2 FQGNSA. The V and J ends lost 5 bases and 3 bases, in that order; junction bases with no gene match: 10. The CDR3 length is 15 residues.

V gene TRBV2 combines with J gene TRBJ2-7; D might be TRBD2 (5 bases). The CDR3 covers 13 residues. V was clipped by 3 bases and J by 6 bases, with 12 bases between them. Per the germline V gene, CDR1 is SNHLY and CDR2 is FYNNEI. The CDR3 region is CASSDARAREQYF. For the CDR3, the DNA is TGTGCCAGCAGTGATGCGAGGGCCCGCGAGCAGTACTTC.

The V gene is TRBV6-5, the J gene TRBJ1-1; D perhaps matches TRBD1 (5 bases). Trimming shortened V by 6 bases and J by 1 base, and 12 bases separated the two germline ends. CDR3 length: 14 residues. The germline CDR1 and CDR2 sequences are MNHEY and SVGAGI. The CDR3 loop reads CASRPLGPNTEAFF. Written as DNA, the CDR3 is TGTGCCAGCAGACCATTGGGGCCGAACACTGAAGCTTTCTTT.

This clone was observed once. The chain carries TRBV9 and TRBJ2-1; D is perhaps TRBD2 (6 bases). CDR1 and CDR2 from the germline V gene are SGDLS and YYNGEE. This CDR3 is built from 17 residues. V was trimmed by 4 bases and J by 5 bases, leaving 22 bases between them. CDR3 in amino acids: CASSPPGAGLANNEQFF. CDR3 bases: TGTGCCAGCAGCCCACCCGGGGCGGGGCTAGCTAACAATGAGCAGTTCTTC.

V gene TRBV5-4 combines with J gene TRBJ2-5; 14 bases align to TRBD2. Germline V gives CDR1 SGHNT, CDR2 YYREEE (reference sequence). This CDR3 region has 15 residues. V was pared by 3 bases and J by 6 bases, with 4 bases of the junction left unmatched. CDR3 coding DNA: TGTGCCAGCAGCTCCGGGACTAGCGGGGGAAAGACCCAGTACTTC. This codes for CASSSGTSGGKTQYF.

The CDR3 loop reads CASSQGQSNTEAFF. In DNA, the CDR3 is TGTGCCAGCAGCCAGGGCCAGTCGAACACTGAAGCTTTCTTT. The gene calls are TRBV7-9 and TRBJ1-1, with D maybe TRBD1 (5 bases). There are 14 residues in the CDR3. CDR1 is SEHNR, CDR2 FQNEAQ, per germline (reference sequence). Trimming pared 5 bases from V and 1 base from J, leaving 11 bases between. The entire variable domain, with the rest obtained from reference TRBV7-9 and TRBJ1-1, is as follows: DTGVSQNPRHKITKRGQNVTFRCDPISEHNRLYWYRQTLGQGPEFLTYFQNEAQLEKSRLLSDRFSAERPKGSFSTLEIQRTEQGDSAMYLCASSQGQSNTEAFFGQGTRLTVV.

The chain couples TRBV11-2 to TRBJ2-3, with D tentatively TRBD2 (7 bases). Trimming cost V 1 base and J 6 bases, with 14 bases left between them. Germline CDR1 SGHAT, CDR2 FQNNGV. This CDR3 spans 15 amino acids. CDR3 DNA: TGTGCCAGCAGCTTAGTCGGCGGGGGCGGGGATACGCAGTATTTT. Its translation is CASSLVGGGGDTQYF.

In its sample, this clone was seen once. The CDR3 loop is CATSDFSTGGSLNYEQYV. The CDR3 DNA reads TGTGCCACCAGTGATTTTAGTACCGGCGGGAGCTTAAACTACGAGCAGTACGTC. This chain uses TRBV24-1 with TRBJ2-7, with 7 bases fitting TRBD2. The length of the CDR3 is 18 residues. V lost 1 base to trimming and J lost 3 bases; unmatched junction nucleotides: 14. Germline values: CDR1 KGHDR, CDR2 SFDVKD.

The DNA of the CDR3 is TGTGCCACCAGTGCCCCGGGACAGGGGGCACGGGGGACCCAGTACTTC. As protein: CATSAPGQGARGTQYF. The chain joins TRBV24-1 to TRBJ2-5; 12 bases map to TRBD1. Trimming took 5 bases from V and 7 from J; bases not matched to a gene: 10. Germline V lookup: CDR1 KGHDR, CDR2 SFDVKD. There are 16 residues in the CDR3.

This clone was seen a handful of times. The V gene is TRBV18, the J gene TRBJ2-7; D is possibly TRBD1 (5 bases). The CDR3 spans 13 residues. Germline V gene lookup returns CDR1 KGHSH and CDR2 LQKENI. Trimming took 3 bases from V and 1 from J, leaving 7 bases between them. The CDR3 region is CASSPGHSYEQYV. As DNA, the CDR3 is TGTGCCAGCTCACCCGGACATTCCTACGAGCAGTACGTC.

The rearrangement uses TRBV11-1 and TRBJ2-3, with D tentatively TRBD2 (5 bases). V lost 5 bases to trimming and J lost 4 bases, with 10 bases between them. The length of the CDR3 is 13 residues. The germline CDR1 and CDR2 sequences are SGHAT and FQDESV (reference sequence). The CDR3 nucleotides read TGTGCCAGCAGCCTAGGGAGCGCAGATACGCAGTATTTT. Translated, it gives CASSLGSADTQYF.

This chain links TRBV6-2 or TRBV6-3 with TRBJ1-1; D is uncertain. Germline-derived CDR1 and CDR2 are MNHEY and SVGEGT. The CDR3 contains 12 residues. V was trimmed by 2 bases and J by 6 bases, leaving 7 bases between them. In DNA, the CDR3 is TGTGCCAGCAGTTACCGCGGCCCTGAAGCTTTCTTT. This gives the protein CASSYRGPEAFF.

The V gene is TRBV7-2, the J gene TRBJ2-1; 9 bases agree with TRBD2. V was clipped by 7 bases and J by 0 bases; unmatched bases: 16. This CDR3 is built from 19 residues. The germline gives CDR1 SGHTA, CDR2 FQGNSA. This CDR3 is CASTNRRASGDRSYNEQFF. The CDR3 region has the DNA TGTGCCAGCACCAACAGGCGGGCTAGCGGGGATCGCTCCTACAATGAGCAGTTCTTC.

The rearrangement links TRBV5-4 to TRBJ2-1, with 7 positions matching TRBD2. There are 16 residues in the CDR3. The germline V gene has CDR1 SGHNT and CDR2 YYREEE (reference sequence). V lost 0 bases to trimming and J lost 2 bases; unmatched junction nucleotides: 5. The CDR3 loop is CASSLAQGLPYNEQFF. The CDR3 bases are TGTGCCAGCAGCTTGGCCCAGGGACTACCCTACAATGAGCAGTTCTTC.

V is TRBV19 and J is TRBJ1-2, with 8 bases fitting TRBD1. The CDR3 has 17 residues. V lost 9 bases, J lost 6 bases, and 21 bases stayed unmatched. The germline V gene has CDR1 LNHDA and CDR2 SQIVND (reference sequence). The CDR3 nucleotides read TGTGCCAGGAACGAGATAACTACCAGGGGGCATATCAATGGCTACACCTTC. Protein: CARNEITTRGHINGYTF.

The genes are TRBV7-2 and TRBJ2-3, with D possibly being TRBD2 (5 bases). The CDR3 is made up of 16 amino acids. CDR1 is SGHTA and CDR2 is FQGNSA in the germline V gene. V was cut by 4 bases and J by 0 bases, with 14 bases left in between. CDR3 sequence reads: CASSSLGGGSTDTQYF. The CDR3 coding sequence is TGTGCCAGCAGCTCACTCGGAGGTGGCAGCACAGATACGCAGTATTTT.

The chain couples TRBV5-1 to TRBJ2-7; 12 bases map to TRBD1. CDR3 length: 14 residues. The junction had 9 bases not matched to a gene; V was cut back by 4 bases and J by 10 bases. Germline CDR1 SGHRS, CDR2 YFSETQ. DNA for the CDR3: TGCGCCAGCAGCGGCTTTGGGACAGGGGGCGATCAGTACTTC. Its protein product is CASSGFGTGGDQYF.

This clone was counted at least ten times. The rearrangement joins TRBV3-1 (or the pseudogene TRBV3-2) to TRBJ1-2; D is unclear. V was clipped by 4 bases and J by 6 bases, with 15 bases between them. CDR3 length equals 14 residues. Germline V gives CDR1 LGHDT, CDR2 YNNKEL (reference sequence). The CDR3 loop reads CASSRSRRRDGYTF. In DNA, the CDR3 is TGTGCCAGCAGCCGTAGCAGGAGGCGGGATGGCTACACCTTC.

The rearrangement joins TRBV30 to TRBJ1-4, with D maybe TRBD1 (5 bases). Trimming removed 2 bases at V and 7 bases at J, with 14 bases between. Germline CDR1 reads GTSNPN; CDR2 reads SVGIG (reference sequence). The CDR3 is 14 amino acids. CDR3 DNA sequence: TGTGCCTGGAGTCCTCAGGGATTCGGTGAAAAACTGTTTTTT. Translating gives CAWSPQGFGEKLFF.

The sample holds a few counts of this clone. The chain uses TRBV7-9 and TRBJ1-5, with 8 bases that match TRBD1. The CDR3 has 14 amino acids. CDR1 and CDR2 (germline): SEHNR, FQNEAQ (reference sequence). V trimming: 1 base; J trimming: 4 bases; junction bases outside the gene matches: 0. CDR3 in DNA: TGTGCCAGCAGCTTAGGGACAGGGAATCAGCCCCAGCATTTT. Its protein is CASSLGTGNQPQHF.

The chain is built from TRBV3-1 (or the pseudogene TRBV3-2) and TRBJ1-2; D perhaps matches TRBD1 (5 bases). V lost 0 bases and J 3 bases, leaving 8 bases between the germline ends. CDR3 length: 14 amino acids. Germline V gives CDR1 LGHDT, CDR2 YNNKEL (reference sequence). The CDR3, as DNA: TGTGCCAGCAGCCAAGAACCGGGGGACTATGGCTACACCTTC. Translation: CASSQEPGDYGYTF.

The V gene is TRBV2, the J gene TRBJ2-7; 11 bases line up with TRBD2. V dropped 1 base and J dropped 4; count of bases not matched to a gene: 15. This CDR3 is built from 19 residues. Germline values: CDR1 SNHLY, CDR2 FYNNEI. The CDR3 spells CASSEELAGDTMLGYEQYF. CDR3 bases: TGTGCCAGCAGTGAAGAACTAGCGGGGGACACTATGCTGGGATACGAGCAGTACTTC.

This clone occurred once. The V gene is TRBV5-4, the J gene TRBJ2-5, with TRBD2 identical over 8 bases. The length of the CDR3 is 18 residues. Germline CDR1 reads SGHNT; CDR2 reads YYREEE (reference sequence). Trimming removed 2 bases from V and 2 bases from J; junction bases left unmatched: 14. DNA of the CDR3: TGTGCCAGCAGCTTTGGTCGGGGGGGCCCTGGATCACAAGAGACCCAGTACTTC. This sequence encodes CASSFGRGGPGSQETQYF. Full variable domain (outside the CDR3, taken from reference TRBV5-4 and TRBJ2-5): ETGVTQSPTHLIKTRGQQVTLRCSSQSGHNTVSWYQQALGQGPQFIFQYYREEENGRGNFPPRFSGLQFPNYSSELNVNALELDDSALYLCASSFGRGGPGSQETQYFGPGTRLLVL.

The chain employs TRBV25-1 and TRBJ2-1; 12 nucleotides agree with TRBD2. Per the germline V gene, CDR1 is MGHDK and CDR2 is SYGVNS. The CDR3 extends over 16 amino acids. Unmatched junction bases numbered 1, after V lost 3 bases and J lost 1 base. DNA of the CDR3: TGTGCCAGCAGTGAGACTAGCGGGAGATCCTACAATGAGCAGTTCTTC. Protein: CASSETSGRSYNEQFF. Full variable domain (missing parts from reference TRBV25-1 and TRBJ2-1): EADIYQTPRYLVIGTGKKITLECSQTMGHDKMYWYQQDPGMELHLIHYSYGVNSTEKGDLSSESTVSRIRTEHFPLTLESARPSHTSQYLCASSETSGRSYNEQFFGPGTRLTVL.

The chain combines TRBV19 with TRBJ1-2; D is uncertain. V shed 3 bases and J shed 8 bases, with 13 bases lying between them. CDR1 is LNHDA, CDR2 SQIVND, per germline (reference sequence). CDR3 length equals 13 residues. This chain's CDR3 is CASSIGEPGGYTF. The DNA for the CDR3 is TGTGCCAGTAGTATTGGGGAGCCGGGCGGCTACACCTTC. The full variable domain, completed using reference TRBV19 and TRBJ1-2, is DGGITQSPKYLFRKEGQNVTLSCEQNLNHDAMYWYRQDPGQGLRLIYYSQIVNDFQKGDIAEGYSVSREKKESFPLTVTSAQKNPTAFYLCASSIGEPGGYTFGSGTRLTVV.

In this sample, this clone turned up many times. This chain uses TRBV14 with TRBJ1-4; 10 nucleotides agree with TRBD1. Germline V gives CDR1 SGHDN, CDR2 FVKESK. The CDR3 covers 15 residues. With 1 base clipped from V and 8 bases from J, the junction kept 4 bases outside the gene matches. The CDR3 is CASSQGTGGREKLFF. CDR3 nucleotides: TGTGCCAGCAGCCAAGGGACAGGGGGTCGAGAAAAACTGTTTTTT. Full variable domain (missing parts from reference TRBV14 and TRBJ1-4): EAGVTQFPSHSVIEKGQTVTLRCDPISGHDNLYWYRRVMGKEIKFLLHFVKESKQDESGMPNNRFLAERTGGTYSTLKVQPAELEDSGVYFCASSQGTGGREKLFFGSGTQLSVL.

This chain's CDR3 is CSGSRTARDEQYF. The CDR3 bases are TGCAGCGGCTCCCGGACAGCCCGGGATGAGCAGTACTTC. The rearrangement uses TRBV29-1 and TRBJ2-7, with a possible D match to TRBD1 (6 bases). The CDR3 loop spans 13 amino acids. V was clipped by 7 bases and J by 7 bases, with 20 bases between them. From germline, CDR1 is SQVTM and CDR2 ANQGSEA.